This is a list of T cell receptor beta chains from one sample in a study of blood T cells in healthy people across ages. TCRdb ran MiXCR on the 5' RACE reads and lists one entry per CDR3 protein. The table has around 1,700,000 distinct CDR3 sequences, about 30% seen once. The sample consisted of blood. The receptors derive from a woman aged 25 to 45 in good health. CDR3s include the opening cysteine and the closing phenylalanine or tryptophan. Fields, in order: J gene, V gene, clone size, D gene, CDR3 protein, CDR3 DNA. D genes are given only for firm matches. A row's size may be missing; if present it is once, few, many or a size class.

j_gene: TRBJ1-2; v_gene: TRBV6-2/TRBV6-3; abundance: many; d_gene: NA; CDR3aa: CASSYGNYGYTF; CDR3nt: TGTGCCAGCAGTTACGGTAACTATGGCTACACCTTC
j_gene: TRBJ2-7; v_gene: TRBV4-1; abundance: few; d_gene: TRBD2; CDR3aa: CASSHDPSGVYEQYF; CDR3nt: TGCGCCAGCAGCCATGATCCTAGCGGGGTTTACGAGCAGTACTTC
j_gene: TRBJ2-3; v_gene: TRBV11-3; abundance: NA; d_gene: NA; CDR3aa: CASSFNDYTQYF; CDR3nt: TGTGCCAGCAGCTTCAATGATTATACGCAGTATTTT
j_gene: TRBJ2-5; v_gene: TRBV10-2; abundance: NA; d_gene: NA; CDR3aa: CASSEARKETRYF; CDR3nt: TGCGCCAGCAGTGAAGCACGGAAAGAGACCCGGTACTTC
j_gene: TRBJ1-2; v_gene: TRBV5-1; abundance: many; d_gene: TRBD1; CDR3aa: CASSLRGGDRGGGYTF; CDR3nt: TGCGCCAGCAGCTTGAGAGGAGGGGACAGGGGTGGCGGCTACACCTTC
j_gene: TRBJ2-7; v_gene: TRBV12-3/TRBV12-4; abundance: many; d_gene: TRBD2; CDR3aa: CASSRAGSYEQYF; CDR3nt: TGTGCCAGCAGCCGAGCGGGATCCTACGAGCAGTACTTC
j_gene: TRBJ1-1; v_gene: TRBV29-1; abundance: few; d_gene: NA; CDR3aa: CSVSLTVNTEAFF; CDR3nt: TGCAGCGTGAGCCTAACAGTAAACACTGAAGCTTTCTTT
j_gene: TRBJ2-4; v_gene: TRBV27; abundance: NA; d_gene: NA; CDR3aa: CASSPSLVGGKNIQYF; CDR3nt: TGTGCCAGCAGTCCATCACTAGTAGGGGGCAAAAACATTCAGTACTTC
j_gene: TRBJ2-1; v_gene: TRBV29-1; abundance: NA; d_gene: TRBD2; CDR3aa: CSVELDGLAGCNEQFF; CDR3nt: TGCAGCGTTGAGTTGGACGGACTAGCGGGTTGCAATGAGCAGTTCTTC
j_gene: TRBJ1-1; v_gene: TRBV30; abundance: NA; d_gene: NA; CDR3aa: CAWSLQDNTEAFF; CDR3nt: TGTGCCTGGAGTCTACAGGACAACACTGAAGCTTTCTTT
j_gene: TRBJ2-3; v_gene: TRBV27; abundance: few; d_gene: TRBD2; CDR3aa: CASSWGPLSAGERDTQYF; CDR3nt: TGTGCCAGCAGTTGGGGTCCCCTAAGTGCGGGGGAGCGCGATACGCAGTATTTT
j_gene: TRBJ1-4; v_gene: TRBV4-1; abundance: NA; d_gene: NA; CDR3aa: CASSVGTAANEKLFF; CDR3nt: TGCGCCAGCAGCGTCGGGACGGCCGCTAATGAAAAACTGTTTTTT
j_gene: TRBJ2-1; v_gene: TRBV29-1; abundance: NA; d_gene: TRBD2; CDR3aa: CGASGAGGNEQFF; CDR3nt: TGCGGCGCTAGCGGGGCCGGTGGCAATGAGCAGTTCTTC
j_gene: TRBJ2-4; v_gene: TRBV6-6; abundance: many; d_gene: NA; CDR3aa: CASSYRAKNIQYF; CDR3nt: TGTGCCAGCAGTTACAGGGCCAAAAACATTCAGTACTTC
j_gene: TRBJ2-7; v_gene: TRBV7-6; abundance: few; d_gene: NA; CDR3aa: CASSLERVADLFSSYEQYF; CDR3nt: TGTGCCAGCAGCTTAGAGAGGGTAGCGGACCTTTTTAGCTCCTACGAGCAGTACTTC
j_gene: TRBJ2-1; v_gene: TRBV5-1; abundance: many; d_gene: TRBD2; CDR3aa: CASSLEVAGGGEQFF; CDR3nt: TGCGCCAGCAGCTTGGAGGTAGCGGGAGGGGGTGAGCAGTTCTTC